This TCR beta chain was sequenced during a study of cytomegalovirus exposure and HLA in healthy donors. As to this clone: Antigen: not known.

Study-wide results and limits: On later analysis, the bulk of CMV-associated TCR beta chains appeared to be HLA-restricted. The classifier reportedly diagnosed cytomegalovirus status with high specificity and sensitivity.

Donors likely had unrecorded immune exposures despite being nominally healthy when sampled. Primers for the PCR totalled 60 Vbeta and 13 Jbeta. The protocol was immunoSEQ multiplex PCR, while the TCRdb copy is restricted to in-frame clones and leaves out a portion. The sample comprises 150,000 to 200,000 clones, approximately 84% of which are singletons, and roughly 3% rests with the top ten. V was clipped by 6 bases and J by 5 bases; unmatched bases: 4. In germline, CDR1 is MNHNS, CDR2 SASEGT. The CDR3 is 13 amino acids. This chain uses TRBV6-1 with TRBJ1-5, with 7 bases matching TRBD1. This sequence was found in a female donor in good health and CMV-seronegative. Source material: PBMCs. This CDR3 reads CASRVQGYQPQHF. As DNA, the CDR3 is TGTGCCAGCAGAGTACAGGGGTATCAGCCCCAGCATTTT.